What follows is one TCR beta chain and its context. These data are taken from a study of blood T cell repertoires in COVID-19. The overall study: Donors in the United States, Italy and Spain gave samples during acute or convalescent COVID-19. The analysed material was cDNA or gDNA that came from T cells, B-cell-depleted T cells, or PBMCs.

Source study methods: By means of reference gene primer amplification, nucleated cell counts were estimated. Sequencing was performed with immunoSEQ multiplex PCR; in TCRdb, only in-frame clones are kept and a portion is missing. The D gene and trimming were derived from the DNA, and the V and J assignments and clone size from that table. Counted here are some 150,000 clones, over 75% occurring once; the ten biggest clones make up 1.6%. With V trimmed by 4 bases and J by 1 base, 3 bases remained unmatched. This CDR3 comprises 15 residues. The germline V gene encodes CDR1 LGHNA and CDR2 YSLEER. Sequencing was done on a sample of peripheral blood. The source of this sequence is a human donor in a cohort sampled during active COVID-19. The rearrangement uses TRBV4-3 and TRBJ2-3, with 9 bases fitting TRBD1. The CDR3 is CASSPRDRGTDTQYF. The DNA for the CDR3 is TGCGCCAGCAGCCCCCGGGACAGGGGCACAGATACGCAGTATTTT.